Listed below are T cell receptor beta chains from one sample, sequenced in a study of shared clonotypes between healthy human individuals. Some clones are missing from TCRdb's copy, which holds only in-frame ones; the method was immunoSEQ multiplex PCR. The sample includes under 2,500,000 clones, approximately 95% of them seen just once. Sequencing was carried out using naive CD4+ T cells sorted from blood. The receptor set was obtained from a man aged 18 to 29 in good health. Both conserved end residues are part of each CDR3. The D gene is left open where the match is weak. Only some rows state a clone size, as once, few, many or a class for expanded clones.

len	abundance	d_gene	v_gene	j_gene	CDR3nt	CDR3aa
14	NA	NA	TRBV28	TRBJ2-7	TGTGCCAGCAGCATCCGGGGCTCAATAACGGCTCAGTACTTC	CASSIRGSITAQYF
16	NA	TRBD1	TRBV4-1	TRBJ1-2	TGCGCCAGCAGCCACTCCCGGGACAGGGGACAATATGGCTACACCTTC	CASSHSRDRGQYGYTF
18	NA	NA	TRBV2	TRBJ1-1	TGTGCCAGCAGTGTACAGGCCAAGACCCTGGTCAATAACACTGAAGCTTTCTTT	CASSVQAKTLVNNTEAFF
13	NA	NA	TRBV5-1	TRBJ2-1	TGCGCCAGCAGCGTGAACAGAGGCGATGAGCAGTTCTTC	CASSVNRGDEQFF
17	NA	TRBD1	TRBV11-2	TRBJ1-2	TGTGCCAGCAGCCCCGACAGGGGGCCATCCTGGAGCTATGGCTACACCTTC	CASSPDRGPSWSYGYTF
13	once	NA	TRBV19	TRBJ1-2	TGTGCCAGTAGTACCTCATATAACTATGGCTACACCTTC	CASSTSYNYGYTF
14	NA	TRBD2	TRBV10-3	TRBJ2-7	TGTGCCACCCATAGCGGGGAAAGCTCCTACGAGCAGTACTTC	CATHSGESSYEQYF
15	NA	TRBD1	TRBV6-1	TRBJ2-7	TGTGCCAGCATGGGGGTGGGGACAGAGCTCTACGAGCAGTACTTC	CASMGVGTELYEQYF
15	NA	NA	TRBV2	TRBJ2-2	TGTGCCAGCAGTGAAGACAGCTTCGGGTTCCGGGAGCTGTTTTTT	CASSEDSFGFRELFF
15	NA	NA	TRBV5-4	TRBJ2-7	TGTGCCAGCAGCTTGGCGTCGACTAAGGGGAACGAGCAGTACTTC	CASSLASTKGNEQYF
14	NA	NA	TRBV28	TRBJ2-7	TGTGCCAGCAGTCCCGGGAACAGCCCCTACGAGCAGTACTTC	CASSPGNSPYEQYF
15	once	TRBD2	TRBV6-1	TRBJ2-5	TGTGCCAGCAGTGGGGTTAGCGGGGGGGCCGAGACCCAGTACTTC	CASSGVSGGAETQYF
13	NA	NA	TRBV6-5	TRBJ1-1	TGTGCCAGCAGTCGGAGTATGAACACTGAAGCTTTCTTT	CASSRSMNTEAFF
13	NA	TRBD1	TRBV5-1	TRBJ1-4	TGCGCCAGCAGCGGGACAGGGGTCGAAAAACTGTTTTTT	CASSGTGVEKLFF
16	NA	TRBD1	TRBV6-6	TRBJ1-5	TGTGCCAGCAGTTACGGACAGGGCGGCTCCAATCAGCCCCAGCATTTT	CASSYGQGGSNQPQHF
15	NA	TRBD2	TRBV19	TRBJ2-6	TGTGCCAGTAGTATTGGGAGGGCTGGGGCCAACGTCCTGACTTTC	CASSIGRAGANVLTF
15	NA	TRBD1	TRBV27	TRBJ2-7	TGTGCCAGCAGTTTAAAACAGGGACAGGACTACGAGCAGTACTTC	CASSLKQGQDYEQYF
17	NA	TRBD2	TRBV7-8	TRBJ2-1	TGTGCCAGCAGCTTAGCGGGACTAGCGGGAGTTTTCAATGAGCAGTTCTTC	CASSLAGLAGVFNEQFF
15	NA	NA	TRBV6-5	TRBJ1-3	TGTGCCAGCAGGACAGAGGCTCTCTCTGGAAACACCATATATTTT	CASRTEALSGNTIYF
16	NA	NA	TRBV5-6	TRBJ2-5	TGTGCCAGCAGCTTTGGAGGGGGCGGGTTTGGAGAGACCCAGTACTTC	CASSFGGGGFGETQYF
15	NA	NA	TRBV7-9	TRBJ1-1	TGTGCCAGCAGCCTCGGCACCGGGGCCCTGAATATGGCTTTCTTT	CASSLGTGALNMAFF
15	NA	NA	TRBV19	TRBJ1-1	TGTGCCAGTAGTTTGACGAATGATTTGAACACTGAAGCTTTCTTT	CASSLTNDLNTEAFF
13	NA	NA	TRBV30	TRBJ1-3	TGTGCCAGCACAGTAAACTCTGGAAACACCATATATTTT	CASTVNSGNTIYF
15	NA	TRBD1	TRBV5-1	TRBJ1-1	TGCGCCAGCGAAGTAACAGGGGGCATGAACACTGAAGCTTTCTTT	CASEVTGGMNTEAFF
12	NA	NA	TRBV30	TRBJ1-5	TGTGCCTGGAGTGTACCCGAAGAGCCCCAGCATTTT	CAWSVPEEPQHF
14	NA	NA	TRBV29-1	TRBJ2-2	TGCAGCGTTGAAGGGTACGGTAACACCGGGGAGCTGTTTTTT	CSVEGYGNTGELFF
15	NA	NA	TRBV11-2	TRBJ2-5	TGTGCCAGCAGCTTAGGACCAGGCAACCAAGAGACCCAGTACTTC	CASSLGPGNQETQYF
14	NA	NA	TRBV11-2	TRBJ1-2	TGTGCCAGCAGCTTAGATCTGGGGGCATTTGGCTACACCTTC	CASSLDLGAFGYTF
13	NA	NA	TRBV6-1	TRBJ1-1	TGTGCCAGCAGTGTAGGGGCGAACACTGAAGCTTTCTTT	CASSVGANTEAFF
13	NA	NA	TRBV28	TRBJ2-7	TGTGCCAGCAGTCCTCCGGGGGTCTACGAGCAGTACTTC	CASSPPGVYEQYF
16	NA	TRBD2	TRBV7-2	TRBJ2-5	TGTGCCAGCAGCTCGGACCGACTAGCGGGAAGAGAGACCCAGTACTTC	CASSSDRLAGRETQYF
15	NA	NA	TRBV11-2	TRBJ2-7	TGTGCCAGCAGCTTGAGGCAGCAGGGCTCCTACGAGCAGTACTTC	CASSLRQQGSYEQYF
13	NA	NA	TRBV6-5	TRBJ1-5	TGTGCCAGCAGCAGGGACACCAATCAGCCCCAGCATTTT	CASSRDTNQPQHF
18	NA	TRBD2	TRBV10-2	TRBJ2-2	TGCGCCAGCAGTGAGGCCGGACTAGCGGGACCGAACACCGGGGAGCTGTTTTTT	CASSEAGLAGPNTGELFF
15	NA	NA	TRBV10-2	TRBJ2-5	TGCGCCAGCTCGCGGGGGATGGGGGCATGGGAGACCCAGTACTTC	CASSRGMGAWETQYF
13	NA	NA	TRBV18	TRBJ2-7	TGTGCCAGCTCACCCGGGGGACTCTACGAGCAGTACTTC	CASSPGGLYEQYF
15	NA	NA	TRBV4-1	TRBJ2-5	TGCGCCAGCAGCCAAGAAGTGCTAGCCCAAGAGACCCAGTACTTC	CASSQEVLAQETQYF
13	NA	NA	TRBV5-1	TRBJ1-2	TGCGCCAGCAGGCGGGAGGACGGCTATGGCTACACCTTC	CASRREDGYGYTF
15	NA	NA	TRBV5-6	TRBJ2-7	TGTGCCAGCAGCTCCGGAACAGGGAAAATCTACGAGCAGTACTTC	CASSSGTGKIYEQYF
18	NA	TRBD2	TRBV10-2	TRBJ2-1	TGCGCCACCCGCTGGGTTTTCGGGACTAGCGGGGCATACAATGAGCAGTTCTTC	CATRWVFGTSGAYNEQFF
14	few	NA	TRBV28	TRBJ1-6	TGTGCCAGCCGACCGGGGACCTATAATTCACCCCTCCACTTT	CASRPGTYNSPLHF
15	NA	TRBD2	TRBV7-3	TRBJ2-7	TGTGCCAGCAGCGTGACTAGCGGGGGCACCTACGAGCAGTACTTC	CASSVTSGGTYEQYF
16	NA	TRBD2	TRBV14	TRBJ2-2	TGTGCCAGCAGCCGACTAGCGGGAGAAGTGGTCGGGGAGCTGTTTTTT	CASSRLAGEVVGELFF
15	NA	NA	TRBV6-5	TRBJ2-2	TGTGCCAGCAGTCCACCTTTGGGTAGCACCGGGGAGCTGTTTTTT	CASSPPLGSTGELFF
14	NA	NA	TRBV6-5	TRBJ1-1	TGTGCCAGCAGTTCAAGGAGGGGCGGAACTGAAGCTTTCTTT	CASSSRRGGTEAFF
16	NA	NA	TRBV7-2	TRBJ2-7	TGTGCCAGCAGCTTAAAATCAGGTCAGGCCCCCTACGAGCAGTACTTC	CASSLKSGQAPYEQYF
16	NA	TRBD2	TRBV7-9	TRBJ2-7	TGTGCCAGCAGGCCCGCTAGCGGGGGATTCTCCTACGAGCAGTACTTC	CASRPASGGFSYEQYF
15	NA	TRBD1	TRBV11-2	TRBJ1-4	TGTGCCAGCAGCTTAGATGGGACAGGGGGCGACGAACTGTTTTTT	CASSLDGTGGDELFF
16	once	TRBD1	TRBV6-5	TRBJ2-7	TGTGCCAGCAGTTGGGGAAACAGGGGGTGGTCCTACGAGCAGTACTTC	CASSWGNRGWSYEQYF
11	NA	NA	TRBV20-1	TRBJ1-5	TGCAGTGCGGCGGGTTCTCAGCCCCAGCATTTT	CSAAGSQPQHF
11	NA	NA	TRBV6-5	TRBJ2-5	TGTGCCAGCAGTGGTCGGGGGACCCAGTACTTC	CASSGRGTQYF
18	once	NA	TRBV11-2	TRBJ1-1	TGTGCCAGCAGCTACCCCCCGGTGGGGGGGCGCTTGGGCACTGAAGCTTTCTTT	CASSYPPVGGRLGTEAFF